This TCR beta chain was obtained from a study of glioma-infiltrating T cells after dendritic cell vaccination. About the study: Between about 2003 and 2013, patients got autologous tumor lysate-pulsed dendritic cell vaccines.

This CDR3 spans 15 amino acids. Looked up from germline, CDR1 is LNHDA and CDR2 is SQIVND (reference sequence). V lost 1 base, J lost 5 bases, and 11 bases lay in between. Clones were read by immunoSEQ multiplex PCR, and TCRdb kept only the in-frame ones, dropping some. The table lists nearly 85,000 clones, 85% to 90% of them singletons. Study-wide points: No direct clonality-survival link was found; a diverse polyclonal response may matter.

On this clone itself: The antigen is undetermined.

PBMC were collected before vaccination, two weeks after the third vaccination, and at progression. Sequencing was performed on blood, taken before dendritic cell vaccination. This chain uses TRBV19 with TRBJ2-2, with D maybe TRBD2 (7 bases). This TCR came from a human donor with glioblastoma. CDR3 DNA: TGTGCCAGTAGTATAGCGGGGGGCCGGACCGGGGAGCTGTTTTTT. Protein product: CASSIAGGRTGELFF.